This T cell receptor beta chain was captured by sequencing in a study of T cell repertoires in cytomegalovirus infection. Study summary: Matching HLA type and CMV infection were both indicated by public TCR beta signatures. Findings and caveats of the study: Adding up the frequency of public TCR beta families identified people who carried CMV plus the relevant HLA.

Turning to this clonotype: Its antigen is unidentified.

V was pared by 2 bases and J by 6 bases, with 9 bases of the junction left unmatched. The germline gives CDR1 DFQATT, CDR2 SNEGSKA (reference sequence). CDR3 length equals 14 residues. Using its own MiXCR run on the reads, TCRdb lists one record per CDR3 protein. The sample consists of a few hundred thousand distinct CDR3 sequences, 25% to 35% of them appearing once. The rearrangement uses TRBV20-1 and TRBJ1-1; 7 bases map to TRBD1. The TCR originated in a human donor in good health (CMV status not recorded). Some clones in this sample may be carry-over from other donors' samples. Specimen: cultured PBMCs, collected from culture after CMV antigen stimulation. The DNA of the CDR3 is TGCAGTGCTAGATTCAACAGGGGAGGATCTGAAGCTTTCTTT. Translation: CSARFNRGGSEAFF.